These 25 T cell receptor beta chains were all obtained from the same sample, sequenced in a study of shared T cell receptors in the human thymus. The assay was immunoSEQ multiplex PCR, and TCRdb's table has in-frame clones only and misses some. The repertoire holds about 730,000 clones, with over 75% as singletons. These records were also assigned to another study, of human thymus T cells.

Input material: thymocytes. The receptors were gathered from a girl under three years old with a congenital heart defect.

Comments on this clone: The same CDR3 can be traced to other DNA sequences in this sample. The chain combines TRBV20-1 with TRBJ1-6; D is uncertain. CDR1 is DFQATT and CDR2 is SNEGSKA in the germline V gene (reference sequence). Trimming removed 4 bases at V and 8 bases at J, with 3 bases between. The CDR3 consists of 10 residues. For the CDR3, the DNA is TGCAGTGCTACCTATTCACCCCTCCACTTT. The encoded protein is CSATYSPLHF.

The chain carries TRBV9 and TRBJ1-2; D not certain. The germline V and J ends were trimmed by 0 bases and 0 bases, with 9 bases remaining between them. The germline CDR1 and CDR2 sequences are SGDLS and YYNGEE. The CDR3 is 15 residues long. CDR3 residues: CASSVGSGPNYGYTF. DNA for the CDR3: TGTGCCAGCAGCGTAGGGTCGGGTCCTAACTATGGCTACACCTTC.

This clone was detected only a few times. V and J are TRBV19 and TRBJ1-2; tentatively, D is TRBD1 (5 bases). The CDR3 has 13 amino acids. Germline CDR1 and CDR2: LNHDA and SQIVND (reference sequence). Trimming removed 4 bases at V and 5 bases at J, with 11 bases between. For the CDR3, the DNA is TGTGCCAGTAGTAATGGGGGGTTTTATGGCTACACCTTC. Translating gives CASSNGGFYGYTF.

This sequence joins TRBV27 and TRBJ1-4; the D is unclear. The CDR3 spans 20 residues. Germline V CDR1 and CDR2: MNHEY, SMNVEV (reference sequence). V lost 0 bases to trimming and J lost 1 base, with 21 bases between them. The chain's CDR3 is CASSLSSSWLGRVTNEKLFF. The CDR3 bases are TGTGCCAGCAGTTTATCTTCTTCGTGGTTAGGGCGGGTAACTAATGAAAAACTGTTTTTT. Full variable domain (outside the CDR3, taken from reference TRBV27 and TRBJ1-4): EAQVTQNPRYLITVTGKKLTVTCSQNMNHEYMSWYRQDPGLGLRQIYYSMNVEVTDKGDVPEGYKVSRKEKRNFPLILESPSPNQTSLYFCASSLSSSWLGRVTNEKLFFGSGTQLSVL.

CDR3 region: CASSYWRGGQDTQYF. CDR3 coding DNA: TGTGCCAGCAGTTACTGGCGGGGGGGTCAGGATACGCAGTATTTT. This sequence joins TRBV6-6 and TRBJ2-3; 9 bases line up with TRBD2. V was clipped by 1 base and J by 6 bases; unmatched bases: 5. The CDR3 totals 15 residues. Germline-derived CDR1 and CDR2 are MNHNY and SVGAGI (reference sequence).

The chain uses TRBV2 and TRBJ1-4; maybe TRBD1 (5 bases). Germline V gives CDR1 SNHLY, CDR2 FYNNEI. The CDR3 spans 23 residues. Deletions cut 4 bases from V and 0 bases from J, with 33 bases between. The CDR3 DNA is TGTGCCAGCAGTGGCGCCTTCCTCGTGGAGGGGCCCCGACACGCCTCAACTAATGAAAAACTGTTTTTT. Translation gives CASSGAFLVEGPRHASTNEKLFF.

Notes on this clone: Other DNA sequences from this sample encode an identical CDR3 as well. This sequence joins TRBV5-1 and TRBJ1-6; 7 bases agree with TRBD1. The CDR3 sequence is 17 residues long. J was trimmed by 5 bases and V by 4 bases; bases with no gene match: 12. Germline assignment: CDR1 SGHRS and CDR2 YFSETQ. The CDR3 spells CASSPYSGTDNNSPLHF. The DNA for the CDR3 is TGCGCCAGCAGCCCCTACAGTGGGACAGATAATAATTCACCCCTCCACTTT.

This chain links TRBV5-1 with TRBJ1-6; D perhaps matches TRBD1 (6 bases). CDR1 is SGHRS and CDR2 is YFSETQ in the germline V gene. The CDR3 runs 18 residues. Trimming removed 4 bases at V and 8 bases at J, with 25 bases between. The CDR3 DNA reads TGCGCCAGCAGCCCGAGGGGGGGGGACGGGTCCTTTCATTCACCCCTCCACTTT. This encodes CASSPRGGDGSFHSPLHF.

This clone was detected only once. The V call is TRBV5-1, the J call TRBJ1-5, with D hard to call. The CDR3 consists of 17 residues. V was shortened by 2 bases and J by 1 base, with 16 bases between the two germline ends. Germline V gene lookup returns CDR1 SGHRS and CDR2 YFSETQ. This chain's CDR3 is CASSFSHVTGSNQPQHF. The CDR3 coding sequence is TGCGCCAGCAGCTTCTCGCATGTAACGGGAAGCAATCAGCCCCAGCATTTT.

CDR3 nucleotide sequence: TGTGCCATCAGTGAGGAACCGGGACAGGGGGCAATCTTGGGGGGCACTGAAGCTTTCTTT. This translates into CAISEEPGQGAILGGTEAFF. V and J are TRBV10-3 and TRBJ1-1, with 12 bases lining up with TRBD1. The CDR3 contains 20 residues. The V and J ends lost 2 bases and 4 bases, in that order; junction bases with no gene match: 17. CDR1 is ENHRY, CDR2 SYGVKD, per germline.

The rearrangement uses TRBV5-3 and TRBJ2-2, with D uncertain. TRBV5-3 is an open reading frame, and its role is uncertain. Trimming left V 10 bases short and J 6 bases short, with 7 bases between. The CDR3 spans 10 residues. The CDR3 DNA sequence: TGTGCCGAGGAAGCCGGGGAGCTGTTTTTT. Translating gives CAEEAGELFF.

The chain is built from TRBV10-3 and TRBJ2-1, with a tentative D call TRBD1 (6 bases). Germline-derived CDR1 and CDR2 are ENHRY and SYGVKD. Trimming removed 10 bases from V and 5 bases from J, with 18 bases in between. The CDR3 extends over 14 amino acids. CDR3 nucleotide sequence: TGTGCCACAGGGGCGCTCAATCGGAACAATGAGCAGTTCTTC. This encodes CATGALNRNNEQFF.

The J gene is TRBJ1-2, the V gene TRBV5-1, with 8 bases identical to TRBD1. V shed 4 bases, J shed 3 bases, and the junction held 5 bases outside the gene matches. This CDR3 has 14 residues. Germline assignment: CDR1 SGHRS and CDR2 YFSETQ. This CDR3 is CASSPGTGHYGYTF. The CDR3, as DNA: TGCGCCAGCAGCCCCGGGACAGGCCACTATGGCTACACCTTC.

This chain uses TRBV5-6 with TRBJ1-1, with D possibly matching TRBD1 (5 bases). The CDR3 has 19 amino acids. Germline assignment: CDR1 SGHDT and CDR2 YYEEEE. Deletions cut 0 bases from V and 11 bases from J, with 32 bases between. For the CDR3, the DNA is TGTGCCAGCAGCTTGGACGTTATGTCTGCGGGGGAGGCTCGGTTGGGGGCTTTCTTT. Translated, it gives CASSLDVMSAGEARLGAFF. Drawing the rest from reference TRBV5-6 and TRBJ1-1, the complete variable domain is DAGVTQSPTHLIKTRGQQVTLRCSPKSGHDTVSWYQQALGQGPQFIFQYYEEEERQRGNFPDRFSGHQFPNYSSELNVNALLLGDSALYLCASSLDVMSAGEARLGAFFGQGTRLTVV.

V gene TRBV7-9 combines with J gene TRBJ2-1; TRBD2 matches at 9 bases. CDR1 is SEHNR and CDR2 is FQNEAQ in the germline V gene (reference sequence). J was trimmed by 4 bases and V by 6 bases; bases with no gene match: 10. The CDR3 contains 16 residues. CDR3 region: CASSRGTSYTYNEQFF. The CDR3, as DNA: TGTGCCAGCAGTCGGGGGACTAGCTATACTTACAATGAGCAGTTCTTC. The full variable domain, with the rest looked up from reference TRBV7-9 and TRBJ2-1, is DTGVSQNPRHKITKRGQNVTFRCDPISEHNRLYWYRQTLGQGPEFLTYFQNEAQLEKSRLLSDRFSAERPKGSFSTLEIQRTEQGDSAMYLCASSRGTSYTYNEQFFGPGTRLTVL.

Points on this clone: Within the sample, other DNA sequences also encode this same CDR3. The V call is TRBV2, the J call TRBJ1-5; maybe TRBD1 (5 bases). Germline V gives CDR1 SNHLY, CDR2 FYNNEI. The CDR3 runs to 13 residues. V dropped 3 bases and J dropped 5 bases, with 8 bases sitting between them. CDR3 protein: CASSEGRDQPQHF. The CDR3, as DNA: TGTGCCAGCAGTGAGGGCAGGGATCAGCCCCAGCATTTT. Filled out from reference TRBV2 and TRBJ1-5, the complete variable domain reads EPEVTQTPSHQVTQMGQEVILRCVPISNHLYFYWYRQILGQKVEFLVSFYNNEISEKSEIFDDQFSVERPDGSNFTLKIRSTKLEDSAMYFCASSEGRDQPQHFGDGTRLSIL.

The rearrangement links TRBV5-5 to TRBJ1-5, with D uncertain. This CDR3 comprises 15 residues. CDR1 and CDR2 (germline): SGHKS, YYEKEE (reference sequence). V was trimmed by 1 base and J by 0 bases, leaving 8 bases between them. The CDR3 coding sequence is TGTGCCAGCAGCTTGAGCATCTATAGCAATCAGCCCCAGCATTTT. Protein product: CASSLSIYSNQPQHF. Full variable domain (missing parts from reference TRBV5-5 and TRBJ1-5): DAGVTQSPTHLIKTRGQQVTLRCSPISGHKSVSWYQQVLGQGPQFIFQYYEKEERGRGNFPDRFSARQFPNYSSELNVNALLLGDSALYLCASSLSIYSNQPQHFGDGTRLSIL.

The chain employs TRBV7-2 and TRBJ2-1; D is unresolved. V lost 1 base and J lost 3, with 16 bases in between. The CDR3 length is 17 residues. CDR1 and CDR2 (germline): SGHTA, FQGNSA. DNA of the CDR3: TGTGCCAGCAGCTTAGAATACGGTGTGAAGCTCTACAATGAGCAGTTCTTC. The encoded protein is CASSLEYGVKLYNEQFF. Together with reference TRBV7-2 and TRBJ2-1, the CDR3 gives the full variable domain: GAGVSQSPSNKVTEKGKDVELRCDPISGHTALYWYRQSLGQGLEFLIYFQGNSAPDKSGLPSDRFSAERTGGSVSTLTIQRTQQEDSAVYLCASSLEYGVKLYNEQFFGPGTRLTVL.

This rearrangement joins TRBV6-1 to TRBJ1-1; D is possibly TRBD1 (5 bases). Germline V gene data show CDR1 as MNHNS and CDR2 as SASEGT. The CDR3 is 13 amino acids. The V end was cut by 4 bases, the J end by 5 bases, with 11 bases between. The chain's CDR3 is CASSADRTTEAFF. The CDR3 DNA is TGTGCCAGCAGTGCTGACAGAACAACTGAAGCTTTCTTT.

V usage is TRBV7-2 and J usage is TRBJ1-1, with TRBD1 matching over 7 bases. The CDR3 is 15 amino acids. Trimming cost V 4 bases and J 3 bases; bases outside gene matches: 8. Germline values: CDR1 SGHTA, CDR2 FQGNSA. The CDR3 nucleotides are TGTGCCAGCAGCTATCCGGACAGGCGGGACACTGAAGCTTTCTTT. It encodes CASSYPDRRDTEAFF.

This chain links TRBV14 with TRBJ2-7; D uncertain. The CDR3 spans 17 residues. Germline CDR1 is SGHDN and CDR2 is FVKESK. V was pared by 0 bases and J by 5 bases, with 20 bases between. The CDR3 DNA follows: TGTGCCAGCAGCCAAGACAAGTCACGTGGGCCGCTCGACGAGCAGTACTTC. Translation gives CASSQDKSRGPLDEQYF.

The gene calls are TRBV9 and TRBJ2-3; the match to TRBD2 covers 11 bases. There are 17 residues in the CDR3. The V gene's germline CDR1 is SGDLS and CDR2 YYNGEE. The ends lost 3 bases at V and 0 bases at J; junction bases unmatched: 6. CDR3 nucleotide sequence: TGTGCCAGCAGCGCGGATAGCGGGGGGGTTAGCACAGATACGCAGTATTTT. This gives the protein CASSADSGGVSTDTQYF.

The chain couples TRBV27 to TRBJ1-6; 8 positions match TRBD1. Germline V gene sequence: CDR1 MNHEY, CDR2 SMNVEV (reference sequence). The CDR3 runs 16 residues. With 1 base clipped from V and 7 bases from J, the junction kept 6 bases outside the gene matches. The CDR3 sequence is CASSLYTDRGNSPLHF. DNA for the CDR3: TGTGCCAGCAGTTTATATACCGACAGGGGCAATTCACCCCTCCACTTT.

The chain recombines TRBV9 with TRBJ2-1; 7 bases map to TRBD2. This CDR3 has 16 residues. V lost 4 bases, J lost 4 bases, and 11 bases stayed unmatched. Germline assignment: CDR1 SGDLS and CDR2 YYNGEE. The CDR3 reads CASSTRPRDYYNEQFF. The CDR3 DNA is TGTGCCAGCAGCACAAGACCCCGGGACTATTACAATGAGCAGTTCTTC.

This chain connects TRBV2 to TRBJ2-1; D unresolved. Trimming took off 2 bases at V and 7 bases at J, with 18 bases between the two ends. Per germline, CDR1 SNHLY and CDR2 FYNNEI. This CDR3 comprises 16 residues. CDR3 protein: CASSEWYRSRSNEQFF. In DNA, the CDR3 is TGTGCCAGCAGTGAATGGTATAGGAGTCGGAGTAATGAGCAGTTCTTC.